These 24 T cell receptor beta chains came from one sample sequenced in a study of T cell responses to AZD1222 COVID-19 vaccine. Profiled with immunoSEQ multiplex PCR; TCRdb holds only in-frame clones, not every one. The sample records 130,000 to 150,000 clones, more than 70% being singletons. The sequencing used peripheral blood, collected on day 0 of MenACWY control vaccination. All receptors come from an adult in good health.

V usage is TRBV5-3 and J usage is TRBJ2-7; D is unclear. TRBV5-3 is an ORF, and what it does is uncertain. The CDR3 is 11 amino acids. Deletions cut 3 bases from V and 2 bases from J, with 3 bases between. CDR3 DNA: TGTGCCAGAAGCTGTCCCTACGAGCAGTACTTC. Residues: CARSCPYEQYF.

The chain employs TRBV6-1 and TRBJ1-2; possible D gene TRBD1, 5 bases. Germline CDR1 MNHNS, CDR2 SASEGT. The V end was cut by 2 bases, the J end by 7 bases, with 11 bases between. The CDR3 is made up of 13 amino acids. CDR3 amino acids: CASSEQGASGYTF. The CDR3 DNA reads as TGTGCCAGCAGTGAACAAGGGGCCAGTGGCTACACCTTC.

The CDR3 region has the DNA TGTGCCAGCAGCTTACCTACCTCTAGAGGGGGCACAGATACGCAGTATTTT. This translates into CASSLPTSRGGTDTQYF. The gene calls are TRBV7-9 and TRBJ2-3, with D perhaps TRBD1 or TRBD2 (5 bases each). The V gene lost 2 bases and the J gene lost 1 base, with 16 bases spanning the gap. CDR3 size: 17 residues. Germline values: CDR1 SEHNR, CDR2 FQNEAQ (reference sequence).

The chain uses TRBV5-5 and TRBJ1-1; TRBD1 matches at 11 bases. The CDR3 sequence is 15 residues long. Losses at the gene ends were 4 bases for V and 4 bases for J; bases not matched to a gene: 6. Germline loops: CDR1 SGHKS, CDR2 YYEKEE (reference sequence). CDR3 nucleotides: TGTGCCAGCAGCCCGGGACAGGGGGGGTTCACTGAAGCTTTCTTT. It is translated as CASSPGQGGFTEAFF.

This clone was counted a single time. The genes are TRBV6-5 and TRBJ2-5; 9 nucleotides line up with TRBD1. This CDR3 has 15 residues. With V trimmed by 0 bases and J by 5 bases, 4 bases remained unmatched. CDR1 is MNHEY, CDR2 SVGAGI, per germline. The CDR3 sequence: CASSYSQGAGETQYF. In DNA form, the CDR3 reads TGTGCCAGCAGTTACTCACAGGGGGCTGGTGAGACCCAGTACTTC.

A single count supports this clone. V usage is TRBV7-5 and J usage is TRBJ2-2; the table's TRBD1 call for D was not verified on the DNA. TRBV7-5 is noted as a pseudogene. CDR3 length: 17 amino acids. The CDR3 protein is CARSLALADINTGELFF. CDR3 DNA sequence: TGTGCCAGAAGCTTAGCCTTGGCAGACATTAACACCGGGGAGCTGTTTTTT.

The chain carries TRBV19 and TRBJ1-1; D gene ambiguous. Germline V gene sequence: CDR1 LNHDA, CDR2 SQIVND (reference sequence). The V end was cut by 3 bases, the J end by 3 bases, with 2 bases between. This CDR3 is 11 amino acids long. The CDR3 nucleotides read TGTGCCAGTAGTATCGACACTGAAGCTTTCTTT. It encodes CASSIDTEAFF.

The rearrangement uses TRBV3-1 (or the pseudogene TRBV3-2) and TRBJ2-7, with a possible D match to TRBD2 (6 bases). This CDR3 is 13 amino acids long. The ends were cut back, 6 bases at V and 4 bases at J, with 13 bases in the middle. The germline CDR1 and CDR2 sequences are LGHDT and YNNKEL (reference sequence). CDR3 protein: CASRSGHTYEQYF. The CDR3 nucleotides read TGTGCCAGCAGGAGCGGGCATACTTACGAGCAGTACTTC.

This clone was detected once. The V call is TRBV4-1, the J call TRBJ1-6; TRBD1 aligns across 9 bases. Germline loops: CDR1 MGHRA, CDR2 YSYEKL. J was trimmed by 9 bases and V by 2 bases; bases with no gene match: 8. The length of the CDR3 is 16 residues. In DNA, the CDR3 is TGCGCCAGCAGCCAATTACCGGGACAGGGAAGTTCACCCCTCCACTTT. It codes for CASSQLPGQGSSPLHF.

The chain uses TRBV6-5 and TRBJ2-7; D might be TRBD1 (6 bases). CDR1 and CDR2 (germline): MNHEY, SVGAGI. The V gene lost 6 bases and the J gene lost 4 bases, with 19 bases spanning the gap. The CDR3 covers 15 residues. CDR3 nucleotide sequence: TGTGCCAGCAGGCCCCCCCGGGACGGACAGTACGAGCAGTACTTC. Amino acid sequence: CASRPPRDGQYEQYF.

This sequence joins TRBV4-3 and TRBJ1-2; no reliable D call. The V gene's germline CDR1 is LGHNA and CDR2 YSLEER. Trimming pared 0 bases from V and 5 bases from J, leaving 10 bases between. The CDR3 is made up of 14 amino acids. The CDR3 region is CASSQEGLTYGYTF. The DNA for the CDR3 is TGCGCCAGCAGCCAAGAAGGCTTGACATATGGCTACACCTTC.

The rearrangement uses TRBV5-1 and TRBJ2-5; D remains unclear. The germline V gene has CDR1 SGHRS and CDR2 YFSETQ. Trimming left V 4 bases short and J 2 bases short, with 15 bases between. This CDR3 has 15 residues. The CDR3 sequence is CASSLRDMGQETQYF. CDR3 coding DNA: TGCGCCAGCAGCCTACGTGATATGGGACAAGAGACCCAGTACTTC.

As DNA, the CDR3 is TGTGCCAGCAGCGTAGCTACCTGGGCGGGAGGTACGACTAACCAAGAGACCCAGTACTTC. Residues: CASSVATWAGGTTNQETQYF. The chain employs TRBV9 and TRBJ2-5; TRBD2 matches at 8 bases. The CDR3 sequence is 20 residues long. Germline CDR1 and CDR2: SGDLS and YYNGEE. The ends lost 0 bases at V and 0 bases at J; junction bases unmatched: 16.

The CDR3 here is CAWGPRNTIYF. The CDR3 nucleotides read TGTGCCTGGGGGCCGAGGAACACCATATATTTT. The J gene is TRBJ1-3, the V gene TRBV30; D is unclear. Trimming took 5 bases from V and 7 from J, leaving 9 bases between them. CDR3 length: 11 amino acids. Germline values: CDR1 GTSNPN, CDR2 SVGIG (reference sequence). Full variable domain (missing parts from reference TRBV30 and TRBJ1-3): SQTIHQWPATLVQPVGSPLSLECTVEGTSNPNLYWYRQAAGRGLQLLFYSVGIGQISSEVPQNLSASRPQDRQFILSSKKLLLSDSGFYLCAWGPRNTIYFGEGSWLTVV.

The CDR3 reads CASDTGTPPYEQYF. The CDR3 DNA reads as TGTGCCAGCGACACCGGGACACCGCCCTACGAGCAGTACTTC. This rearrangement joins TRBV7-9 to TRBJ2-7; a weak D match, TRBD1 (6 bases). CDR3 length: 14 amino acids. Per the germline V gene, CDR1 is SEHNR and CDR2 is FQNEAQ (reference sequence). The V gene lost 8 bases and the J gene lost 2 bases, with 16 bases spanning the gap.

The chain is built from TRBV29-1 and TRBJ2-3; 7 bases are a match to TRBD2. Germline V gene sequence: CDR1 SQVTM, CDR2 ANQGSEA. The junction had 13 bases not matched to a gene; V was cut back by 8 bases and J by 5 bases. The CDR3 runs to 14 residues. CDR3 in DNA: TGCAGCTCCAGGCGGGGCAGGGAGGGAGATACGCAGTATTTT. Encoded protein: CSSRRGREGDTQYF.

The chain is built from TRBV7-9 and TRBJ1-1; D remains ambiguous. Germline CDR1 reads SEHNR; CDR2 reads FQNEAQ (reference sequence). Trimming left V 5 bases short and J 2 bases short, with 15 bases between. This CDR3 contains 15 residues. The CDR3 loop reads CASSPRAGDNTEAFF. The CDR3 region has the DNA TGTGCCAGCAGCCCGAGGGCAGGCGATAACACTGAAGCTTTCTTT.

The rearrangement links TRBV14 to TRBJ2-5; D call uncertain. The length of the CDR3 is 16 residues. From germline, CDR1 is SGHDN and CDR2 FVKESK. The V end lost 4 bases, the J end lost 4 bases, and 19 bases lay between the germline ends. DNA of the CDR3: TGTGCCAGCAGCCCGTCCTCGTCGAGTAGGACAGAGACCCAGTACTTC. Its protein product is CASSPSSSSRTETQYF.

This chain joins TRBV7-9 and TRBJ1-2; D is perhaps TRBD1 (5 bases). Trimming shortened V by 1 base and J by 2 bases, and 8 bases separated the two germline ends. In germline, CDR1 is SEHNR, CDR2 FQNEAQ (reference sequence). CDR3 size: 14 residues. CDR3 in DNA: TGTGCCAGCAGCTTAGGACAGACAAACTATGGCTACACCTTC. Protein: CASSLGQTNYGYTF.

V is TRBV18 and J is TRBJ2-7; TRBD1 matches at 8 bases. This CDR3 is 15 amino acids long. Germline values: CDR1 KGHSH, CDR2 LQKENI. The V and J ends lost 5 bases and 4 bases, in that order; junction bases with no gene match: 10. CDR3 region: CASSTGQGPGYEQYF. For the CDR3, the DNA is TGTGCCAGCTCAACCGGACAGGGTCCGGGGTACGAGCAGTACTTC.

This clone was observed a single time. The chain links TRBV27 to TRBJ1-6; D is unresolved. The CDR3 is made up of 16 amino acids. Germline V gene lookup returns CDR1 MNHEY and CDR2 SMNVEV (reference sequence). The ends were cut back, 4 bases at V and 1 base at J, with 11 bases in the middle. CDR3 nucleotides: TGTGCCAGCAGTTCCCATCTGGGATCCTATAATTCACCCCTCCACTTT. Amino acid sequence: CASSSHLGSYNSPLHF.

The gene calls are TRBV19 and TRBJ2-3; no reliable D call. V was trimmed by 3 bases and J by 2 bases, leaving 12 bases between them. The length of the CDR3 is 15 residues. From germline, CDR1 is LNHDA and CDR2 SQIVND (reference sequence). The CDR3 loop is CASSIDDSPTDTQYF. CDR3 sequence (DNA): TGTGCCAGTAGTATCGACGACTCCCCCACAGATACGCAGTATTTT.

This clone was observed a single time. CDR3 DNA: TGTGCCAGCAGCTTAGAGTCGAGGGATTCATATGCCCTCCACTTT. It translates to CASSLESRDSYALHF. V usage is TRBV7-8 and J usage is TRBJ1-6; D not resolved. V shed 1 base and J shed 14 bases, with 18 bases lying between them. In germline, CDR1 is SGHVS, CDR2 FQNEAQ. The CDR3 spans 15 residues.

In this sample, this clone turned up once. V and J are TRBV6-1 and TRBJ1-2; the match to TRBD1 covers 9 bases. Germline values: CDR1 MNHNS, CDR2 SASEGT. This CDR3 contains 16 residues. J was trimmed by 4 bases and V by 3 bases; bases with no gene match: 9. CDR3 nucleotide sequence: TGTGCCAGCAGTGATCCAAAGGGACAGGGAGGCTATGGCTACACCTTC. Translation gives CASSDPKGQGGYGYTF.